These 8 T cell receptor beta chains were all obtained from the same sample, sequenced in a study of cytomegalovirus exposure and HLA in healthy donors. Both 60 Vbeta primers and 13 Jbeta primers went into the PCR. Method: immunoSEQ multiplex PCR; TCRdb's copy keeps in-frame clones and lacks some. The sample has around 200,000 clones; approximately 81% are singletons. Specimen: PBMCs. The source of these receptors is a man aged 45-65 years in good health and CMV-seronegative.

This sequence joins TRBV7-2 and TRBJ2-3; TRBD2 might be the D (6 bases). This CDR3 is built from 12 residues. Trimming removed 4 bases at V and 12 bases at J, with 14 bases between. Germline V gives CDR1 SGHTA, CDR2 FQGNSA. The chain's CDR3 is CASSYQRARQYF. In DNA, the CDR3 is TGTGCCAGCAGCTACCAGCGGGCGCGCCAGTATTTT.

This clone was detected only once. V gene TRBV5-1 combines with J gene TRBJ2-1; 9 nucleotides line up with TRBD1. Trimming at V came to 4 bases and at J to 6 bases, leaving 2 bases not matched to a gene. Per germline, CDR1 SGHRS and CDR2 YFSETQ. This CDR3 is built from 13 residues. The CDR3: CASSGTGINEQFF. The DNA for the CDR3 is TGCGCCAGCAGCGGGACAGGGATCAATGAGCAGTTCTTC.

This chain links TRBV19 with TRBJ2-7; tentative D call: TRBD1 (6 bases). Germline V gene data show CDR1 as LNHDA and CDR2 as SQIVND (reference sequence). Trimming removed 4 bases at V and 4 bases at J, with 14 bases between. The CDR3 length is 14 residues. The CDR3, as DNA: TGTGCCAGTAGTAAGGGGGTCCCCTCGTACGAGCAGTACTTC. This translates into CASSKGVPSYEQYF.

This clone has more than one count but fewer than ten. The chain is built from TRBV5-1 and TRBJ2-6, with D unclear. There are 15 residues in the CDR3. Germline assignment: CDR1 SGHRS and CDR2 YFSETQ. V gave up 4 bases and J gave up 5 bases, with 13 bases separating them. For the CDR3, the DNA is TGCGCCAGCAGCCTTCAGCCCGGGTGGGCCAACGTCCTGACTTTC. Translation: CASSLQPGWANVLTF.

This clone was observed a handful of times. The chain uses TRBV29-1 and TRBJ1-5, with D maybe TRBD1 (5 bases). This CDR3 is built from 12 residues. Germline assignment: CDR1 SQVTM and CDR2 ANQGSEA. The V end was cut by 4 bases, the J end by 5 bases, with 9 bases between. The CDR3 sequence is CSVGTGDQPQHF. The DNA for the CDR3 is TGCAGCGTTGGGACGGGGGATCAGCCCCAGCATTTT.

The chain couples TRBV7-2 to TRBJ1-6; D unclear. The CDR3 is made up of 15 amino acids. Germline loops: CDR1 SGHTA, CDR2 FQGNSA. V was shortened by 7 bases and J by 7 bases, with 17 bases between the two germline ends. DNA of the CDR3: TGTGCCAGCAACCCTCGCGGGCAGATGAATTCACCCCTCCACTTT. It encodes CASNPRGQMNSPLHF.

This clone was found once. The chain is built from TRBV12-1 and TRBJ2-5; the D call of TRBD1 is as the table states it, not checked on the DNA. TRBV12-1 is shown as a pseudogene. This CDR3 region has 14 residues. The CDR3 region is CASSSRRMDETQYF. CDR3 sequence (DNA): TGTGCCAGCAGCTCCCGCAGGATGGATGAGACCCAGTACTTC.

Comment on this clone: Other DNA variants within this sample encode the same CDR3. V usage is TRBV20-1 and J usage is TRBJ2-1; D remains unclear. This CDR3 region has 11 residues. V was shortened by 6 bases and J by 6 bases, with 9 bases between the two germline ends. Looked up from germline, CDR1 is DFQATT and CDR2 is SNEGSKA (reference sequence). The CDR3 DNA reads TGCAGTGCCCCCTCGGGCAATGAGCAGTTCTTC. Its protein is CSAPSGNEQFF.